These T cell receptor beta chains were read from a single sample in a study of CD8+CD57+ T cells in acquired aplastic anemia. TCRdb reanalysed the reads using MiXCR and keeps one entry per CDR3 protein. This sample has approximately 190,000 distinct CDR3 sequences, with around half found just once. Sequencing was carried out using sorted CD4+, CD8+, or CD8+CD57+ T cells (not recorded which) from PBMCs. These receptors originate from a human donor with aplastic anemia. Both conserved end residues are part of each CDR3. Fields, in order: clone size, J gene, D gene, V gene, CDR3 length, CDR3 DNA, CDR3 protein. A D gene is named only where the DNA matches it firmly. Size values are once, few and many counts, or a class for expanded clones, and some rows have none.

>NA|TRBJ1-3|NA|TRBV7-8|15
TGTGCCAGCAGCAAAGACAGCTACTCTGGAAACACCATATATTTT
CASSKDSYSGNTIYF
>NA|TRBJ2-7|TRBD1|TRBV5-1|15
TGCGCCAGCAGCACCGCCGGGACAGCAACATACGAGCAGTACTTC
CASSTAGTATYEQYF
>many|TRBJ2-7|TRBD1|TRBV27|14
TGTGCCAGCAGTATTCAGAGACAGGGTAGCGAGCAGTACTTC
CASSIQRQGSEQYF
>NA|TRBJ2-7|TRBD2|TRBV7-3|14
TGTGCCAGCAGCTTAGGCGGGGGGCCCTCGGAGCAGTACTTC
CASSLGGGPSEQYF
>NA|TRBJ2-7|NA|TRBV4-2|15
TGTGCCAGCAGCCAAACTTCAGGCGAGTTCTACGAGCAGTACTTC
CASSQTSGEFYEQYF
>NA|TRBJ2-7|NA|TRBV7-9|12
TGTACCAGCAGTAACGGGGACTACGAGCAGTACTTC
CTSSNGDYEQYF
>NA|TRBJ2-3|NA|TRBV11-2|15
TGTGCCAGCAGCCTCTCCGGGGCGAACCAGCCCGCGCAGTATTTT
CASSLSGANQPAQYF
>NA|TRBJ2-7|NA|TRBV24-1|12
TGTGCCACCAGTGACCACTACGGAGAGCAGTACTTC
CATSDHYGEQYF
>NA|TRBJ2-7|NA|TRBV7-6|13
TGTGCCAGCGGCTTAGGCAGGGGCTACGAGCAGTACTTC
CASGLGRGYEQYF
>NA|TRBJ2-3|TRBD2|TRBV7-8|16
TGTGCCAGCAGGAAGCTAGCGGGGGGGAGCACAGATACGCAGTATTTT
CASRKLAGGSTDTQYF
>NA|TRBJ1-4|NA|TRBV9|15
TGTGCCAGCAGCGTAGATGGGCGGGGGGATGAAAAACTGTTTTTT
CASSVDGRGDEKLFF
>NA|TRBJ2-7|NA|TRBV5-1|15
TGCGCCAGCTCCCCCCTGGCGCTAAGCTCCTACGAGCAGTACTTC
CASSPLALSSYEQYF
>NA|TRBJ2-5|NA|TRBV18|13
TGTGCCAGCTCACCATTCTTCCAAGAGACCCAGTACTTC
CASSPFFQETQYF
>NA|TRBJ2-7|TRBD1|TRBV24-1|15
TGTGCCACCAGTGATTCCGGGACAGGGCACGACGAGCAGTACTTC
CATSDSGTGHDEQYF
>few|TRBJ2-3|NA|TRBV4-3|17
TGCGCCAGCAGCCCACATAGTAGGTCCTTAGCAACAGATACGCAGTATTTT
CASSPHSRSLATDTQYF
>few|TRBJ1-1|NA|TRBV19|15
TGTGCCACCACGCGCGGGGGATCTCGGAACACTGAAGCTTTCTTT
CATTRGGSRNTEAFF
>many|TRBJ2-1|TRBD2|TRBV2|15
TGTGCCAGCAGTCAAACTAGCGGGAGCTACAATGAGCAGTTCTTC
CASSQTSGSYNEQFF
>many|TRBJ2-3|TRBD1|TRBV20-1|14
TGCAGTGCCACCGGGACAGGGGGCACAGATACGCAGTATTTT
CSATGTGGTDTQYF
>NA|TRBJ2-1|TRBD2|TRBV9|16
TGTGCCAGCAGCGCGCGACTAGCGGGAGTCCACAATGAGCAGTTCTTC
CASSARLAGVHNEQFF
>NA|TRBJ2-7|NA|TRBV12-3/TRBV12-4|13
TGTGCCAGCAGTTTACGAGGGTCTGGCGAGCAGTACTTC
CASSLRGSGEQYF
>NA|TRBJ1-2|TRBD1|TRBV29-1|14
TGCAGCGTTGAGGAAACAGGGGTTGGGTATGGCTACACCTTC
CSVEETGVGYGYTF
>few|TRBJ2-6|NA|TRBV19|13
TGTGCCAGTAGGCGAACTGGGGCCAACGTCCTGACTTTC
CASRRTGANVLTF
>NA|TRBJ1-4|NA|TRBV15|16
TGTGCCACCAGCAGAGATCGTAGCGGGGGGCGTGAAAAACTGTTCTTT
CATSRDRSGGREKLFF
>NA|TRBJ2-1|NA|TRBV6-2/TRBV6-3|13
TGTGCCAGCAGATACAGTCGCGGCAATGAGCAGTTCTTC
CASRYSRGNEQFF
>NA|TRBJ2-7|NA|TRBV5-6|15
TGTGCCAGCAGCTTGGCGGAGGGTCCGCGGAATGAGCAGTACTTC
CASSLAEGPRNEQYF
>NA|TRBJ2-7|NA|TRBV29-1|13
TGCAGCGTTGAAGAGGGCAGGACCTACGAGCAGTACTTC
CSVEEGRTYEQYF
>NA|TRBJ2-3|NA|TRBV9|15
TGTGCCAGCAGCGTAGTGGGAACTAGCACAGATACGCAGTATTTT
CASSVVGTSTDTQYF
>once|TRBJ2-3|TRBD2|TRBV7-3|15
TGTGCCAGCAGCCCAATAGCGGGAAGCACAGATACGCAGTATTTT
CASSPIAGSTDTQYF